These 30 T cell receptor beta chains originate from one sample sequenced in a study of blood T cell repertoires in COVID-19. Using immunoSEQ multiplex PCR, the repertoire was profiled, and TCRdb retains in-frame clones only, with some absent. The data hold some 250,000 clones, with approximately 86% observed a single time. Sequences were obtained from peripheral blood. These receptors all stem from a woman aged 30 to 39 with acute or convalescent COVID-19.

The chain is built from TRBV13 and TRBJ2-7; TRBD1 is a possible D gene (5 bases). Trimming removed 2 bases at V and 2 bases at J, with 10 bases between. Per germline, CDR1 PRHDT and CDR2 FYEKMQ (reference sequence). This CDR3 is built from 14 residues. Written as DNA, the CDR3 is TGTGCCAGCAGCTTAATTACAGGTACCTACGAGCAGTACTTC. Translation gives CASSLITGTYEQYF.

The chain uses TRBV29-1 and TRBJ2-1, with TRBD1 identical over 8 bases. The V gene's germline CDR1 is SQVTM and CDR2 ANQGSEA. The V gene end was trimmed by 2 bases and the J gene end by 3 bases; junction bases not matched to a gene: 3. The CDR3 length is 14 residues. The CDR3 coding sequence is TGCAGCGTTGAAAGTGACAGGGGCTACAATGAGCAGTTCTTC. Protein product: CSVESDRGYNEQFF.

This chain's CDR3 is CASSLEANNEQFF. Written as DNA, the CDR3 is TGTGCCAGCAGCTTGGAAGCGAACAATGAGCAGTTCTTC. The chain employs TRBV7-9 and TRBJ2-1; D is uncertain. Trimming took off 3 bases at V and 5 bases at J, with 8 bases between the two ends. Germline V lookup: CDR1 SEHNR, CDR2 FQNEAQ (reference sequence). This CDR3 comprises 13 residues.

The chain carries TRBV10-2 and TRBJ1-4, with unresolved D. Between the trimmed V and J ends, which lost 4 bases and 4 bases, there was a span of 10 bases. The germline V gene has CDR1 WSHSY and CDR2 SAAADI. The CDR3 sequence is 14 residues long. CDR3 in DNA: TGCGCCAGCAGTGTAGCCAGTCTTAATGAAAAACTGTTTTTT. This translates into CASSVASLNEKLFF.

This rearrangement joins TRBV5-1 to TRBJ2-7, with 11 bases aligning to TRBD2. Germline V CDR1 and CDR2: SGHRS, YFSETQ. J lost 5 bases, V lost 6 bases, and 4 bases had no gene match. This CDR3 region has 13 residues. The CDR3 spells CASKLAGGHEQYF. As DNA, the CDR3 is TGCGCCAGCAAATTAGCGGGAGGGCACGAGCAGTACTTC.

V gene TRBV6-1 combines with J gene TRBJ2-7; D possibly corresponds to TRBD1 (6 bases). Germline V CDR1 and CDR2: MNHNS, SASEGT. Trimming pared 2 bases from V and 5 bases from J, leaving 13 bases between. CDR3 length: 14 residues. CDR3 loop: CASSENRDTNEQYF. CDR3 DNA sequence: TGTGCCAGCAGTGAAAACAGGGACACCAACGAGCAGTACTTC.

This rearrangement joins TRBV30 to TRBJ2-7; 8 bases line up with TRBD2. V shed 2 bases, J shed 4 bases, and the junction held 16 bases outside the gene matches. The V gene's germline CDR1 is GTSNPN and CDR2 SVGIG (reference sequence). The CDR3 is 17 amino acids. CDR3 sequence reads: CAWSHPTTGTRVYEQYF. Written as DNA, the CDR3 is TGTGCCTGGAGTCATCCCACCACCGGGACTAGAGTTTACGAGCAGTACTTC.

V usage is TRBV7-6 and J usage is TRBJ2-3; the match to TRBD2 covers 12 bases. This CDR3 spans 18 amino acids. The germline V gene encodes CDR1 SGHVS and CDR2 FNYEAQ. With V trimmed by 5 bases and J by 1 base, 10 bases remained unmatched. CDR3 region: CASSLLAGGPLGTDTQYF. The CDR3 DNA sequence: TGTGCCAGCAGCCTGCTAGCGGGAGGGCCCCTCGGCACAGATACGCAGTATTTT.

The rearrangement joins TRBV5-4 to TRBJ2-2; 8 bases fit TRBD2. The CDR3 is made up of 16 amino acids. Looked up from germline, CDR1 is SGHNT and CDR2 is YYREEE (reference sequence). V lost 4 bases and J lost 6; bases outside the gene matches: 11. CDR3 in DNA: TGTGCCAGCAGCAGGATGGGACTAGATTTTCCCGGGGAGCTGTTTTTT. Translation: CASSRMGLDFPGELFF.

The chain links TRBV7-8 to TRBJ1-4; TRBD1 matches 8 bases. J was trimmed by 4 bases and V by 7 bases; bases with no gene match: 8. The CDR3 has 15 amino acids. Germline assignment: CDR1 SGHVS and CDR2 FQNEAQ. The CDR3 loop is CASTTMDRDNEKLFF. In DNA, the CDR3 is TGTGCCAGCACTACCATGGACAGGGATAATGAAAAACTGTTTTTT.

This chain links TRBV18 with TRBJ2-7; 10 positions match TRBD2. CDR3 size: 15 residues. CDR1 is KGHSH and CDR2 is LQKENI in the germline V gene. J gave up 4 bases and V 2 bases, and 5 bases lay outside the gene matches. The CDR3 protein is CASSPTSGDLYEQYF. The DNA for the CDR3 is TGTGCCAGCTCACCAACTAGCGGGGATTTGTACGAGCAGTACTTC.

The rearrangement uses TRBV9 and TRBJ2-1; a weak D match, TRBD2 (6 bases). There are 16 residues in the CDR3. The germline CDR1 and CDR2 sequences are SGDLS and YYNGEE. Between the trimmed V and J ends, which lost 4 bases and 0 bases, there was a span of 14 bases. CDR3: CASSQHLASSYNEQFF. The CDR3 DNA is TGTGCCAGCAGCCAACATCTAGCGAGCTCCTACAATGAGCAGTTCTTC.

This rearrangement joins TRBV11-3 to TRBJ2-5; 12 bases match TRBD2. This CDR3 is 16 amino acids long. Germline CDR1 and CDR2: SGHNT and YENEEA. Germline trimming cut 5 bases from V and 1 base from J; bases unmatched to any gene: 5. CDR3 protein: CASSPGLAGRQETQYF. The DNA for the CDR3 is TGTGCCAGCAGCCCGGGACTAGCGGGCCGCCAAGAGACCCAGTACTTC.

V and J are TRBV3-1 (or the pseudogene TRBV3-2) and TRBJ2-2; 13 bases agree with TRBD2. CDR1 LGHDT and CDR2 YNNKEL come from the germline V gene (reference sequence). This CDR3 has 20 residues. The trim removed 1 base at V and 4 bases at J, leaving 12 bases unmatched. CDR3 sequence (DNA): TGTGCCAGCAGCCAAGGACGGACTAGCGGGAGTTTTCGGGGCACCGGGGAGCTGTTTTTT. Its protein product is CASSQGRTSGSFRGTGELFF.

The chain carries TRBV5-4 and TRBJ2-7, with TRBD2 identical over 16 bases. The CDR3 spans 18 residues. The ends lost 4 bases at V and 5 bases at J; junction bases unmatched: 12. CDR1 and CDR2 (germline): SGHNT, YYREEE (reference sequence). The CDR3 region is CASSAGLAGGPLLDEQYF. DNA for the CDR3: TGTGCCAGCAGCGCGGGACTAGCGGGAGGGCCCCTCCTTGACGAGCAGTACTTC.

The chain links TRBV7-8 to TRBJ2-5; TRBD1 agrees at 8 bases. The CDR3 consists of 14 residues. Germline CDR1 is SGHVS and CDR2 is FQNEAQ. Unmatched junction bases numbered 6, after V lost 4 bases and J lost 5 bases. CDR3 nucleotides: TGTGCCAGCAGCTCCCGGACAGGGCGGGAGACCCAGTACTTC. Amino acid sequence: CASSSRTGRETQYF.

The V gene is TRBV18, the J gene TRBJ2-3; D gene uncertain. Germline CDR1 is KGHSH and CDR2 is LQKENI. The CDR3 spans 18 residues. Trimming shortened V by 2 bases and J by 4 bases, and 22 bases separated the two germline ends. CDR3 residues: CASSPGITTGSNADTQYF. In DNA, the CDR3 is TGTGCCAGCTCACCAGGAATCACCACGGGTAGTAACGCAGATACGCAGTATTTT.

The CDR3 sequence: CASSPEGHRGNTIYF. CDR3 nucleotide sequence: TGTGCCAGCAGTCCAGAGGGACACCGCGGAAACACCATATATTTT. V and J are TRBV6-6 and TRBJ1-3, with TRBD1 as a possible D gene (6 bases). Germline lookup yields CDR1 MNHNY and CDR2 SVGAGI (reference sequence). There are 15 residues in the CDR3. V was clipped by 5 bases and J by 4 bases, with 15 bases between them.

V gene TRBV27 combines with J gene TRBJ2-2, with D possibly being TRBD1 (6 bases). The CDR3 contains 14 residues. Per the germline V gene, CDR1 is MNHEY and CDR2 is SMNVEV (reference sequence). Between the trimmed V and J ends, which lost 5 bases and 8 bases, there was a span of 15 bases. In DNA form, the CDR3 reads TGTGCCAGCAGTACAACACAGGGAACGGGGGAGCTGTTTTTT. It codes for CASSTTQGTGELFF.

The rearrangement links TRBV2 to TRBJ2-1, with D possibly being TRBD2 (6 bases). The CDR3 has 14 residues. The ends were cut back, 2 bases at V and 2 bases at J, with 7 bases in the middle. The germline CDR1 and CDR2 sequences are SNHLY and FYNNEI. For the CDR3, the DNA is TGTGCCAGCAGTGAACGGGGGACCTACAATGAGCAGTTCTTC. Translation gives CASSERGTYNEQFF.

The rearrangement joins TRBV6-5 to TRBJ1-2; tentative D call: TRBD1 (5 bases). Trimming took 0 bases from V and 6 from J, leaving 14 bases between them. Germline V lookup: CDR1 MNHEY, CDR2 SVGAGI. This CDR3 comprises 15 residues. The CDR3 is CASSYSWTPEDGYTF. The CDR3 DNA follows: TGTGCCAGCAGTTACTCGTGGACACCGGAAGATGGCTACACCTTC.

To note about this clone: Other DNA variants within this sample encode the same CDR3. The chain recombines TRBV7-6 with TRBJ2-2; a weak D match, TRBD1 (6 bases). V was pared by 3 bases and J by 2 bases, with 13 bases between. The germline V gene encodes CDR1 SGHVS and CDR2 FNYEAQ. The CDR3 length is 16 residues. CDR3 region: CASSFTGTPNTGELFF. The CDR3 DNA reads TGTGCCAGCAGCTTCACCGGGACACCCAACACCGGGGAGCTGTTTTTT.

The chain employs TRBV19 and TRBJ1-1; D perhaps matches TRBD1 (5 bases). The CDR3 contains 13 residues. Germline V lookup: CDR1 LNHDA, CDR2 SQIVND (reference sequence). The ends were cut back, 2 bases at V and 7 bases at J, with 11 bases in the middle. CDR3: CASSIRSGGEAFF. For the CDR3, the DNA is TGTGCCAGTAGTATAAGGTCCGGGGGTGAAGCTTTCTTT.

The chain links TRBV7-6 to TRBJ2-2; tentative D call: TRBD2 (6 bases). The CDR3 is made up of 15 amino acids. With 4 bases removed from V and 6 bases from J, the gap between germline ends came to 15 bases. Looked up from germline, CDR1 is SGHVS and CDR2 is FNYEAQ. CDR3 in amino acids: CASSYRDGGAGELFF. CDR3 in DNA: TGTGCCAGCAGCTACCGGGACGGAGGGGCCGGGGAGCTGTTTTTT. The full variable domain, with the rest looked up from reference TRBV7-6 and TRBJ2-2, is GAGVSQSPRYKVTKRGQDVALRCDPISGHVSLYWYRQALGQGPEFLTYFNYEAQQDKSGLPNDRFSAERPEGSISTLTIQRTEQRDSAMYRCASSYRDGGAGELFFGEGSRLTVL.

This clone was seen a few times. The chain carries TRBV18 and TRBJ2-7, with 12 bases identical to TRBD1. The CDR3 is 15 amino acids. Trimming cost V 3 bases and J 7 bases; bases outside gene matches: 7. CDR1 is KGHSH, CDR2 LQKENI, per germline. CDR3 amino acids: CASSPGGQGAGEQYF. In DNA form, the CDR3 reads TGTGCCAGCTCACCGGGGGGACAGGGGGCTGGTGAGCAGTACTTC. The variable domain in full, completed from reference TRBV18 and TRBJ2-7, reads NAGVMQNPRHLVRRRGQEARLRCSPMKGHSHVYWYRQLPEEGLKFMVYLQKENIIDESGMPKERFSAEFPKEGPSILRIQQVVRGDSAAYFCASSPGGQGAGEQYFGPGTRLTVT.

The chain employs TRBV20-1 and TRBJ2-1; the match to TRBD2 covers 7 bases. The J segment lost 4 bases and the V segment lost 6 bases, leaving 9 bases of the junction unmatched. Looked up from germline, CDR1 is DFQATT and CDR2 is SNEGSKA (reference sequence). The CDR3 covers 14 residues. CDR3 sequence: CSASPSGRYNEQFF. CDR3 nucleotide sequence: TGCAGTGCGAGTCCTAGCGGAAGATACAATGAGCAGTTCTTC.

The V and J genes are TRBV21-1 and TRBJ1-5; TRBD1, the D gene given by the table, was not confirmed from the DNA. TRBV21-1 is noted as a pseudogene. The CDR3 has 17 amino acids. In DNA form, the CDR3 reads TGTGCCAGCCAGTACACGAAAGATCAGGGTGGCAATCAGCCCCAGCATTTT. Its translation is CASQYTKDQGGNQPQHF.

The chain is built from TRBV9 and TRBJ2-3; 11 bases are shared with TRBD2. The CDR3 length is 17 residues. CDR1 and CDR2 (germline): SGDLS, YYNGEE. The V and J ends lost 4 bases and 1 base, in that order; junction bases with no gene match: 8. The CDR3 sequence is CASSPPSGRPGTDTQYF. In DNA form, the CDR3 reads TGTGCCAGCAGCCCTCCTAGCGGGAGGCCGGGCACAGATACGCAGTATTTT.

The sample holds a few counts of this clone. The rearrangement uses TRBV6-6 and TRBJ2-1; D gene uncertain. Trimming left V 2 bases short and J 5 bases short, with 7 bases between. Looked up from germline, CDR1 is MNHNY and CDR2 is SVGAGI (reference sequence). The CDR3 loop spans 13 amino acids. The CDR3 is CASSYNLDNEQFF. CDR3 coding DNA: TGTGCCAGCAGTTACAACCTAGACAATGAGCAGTTCTTC.

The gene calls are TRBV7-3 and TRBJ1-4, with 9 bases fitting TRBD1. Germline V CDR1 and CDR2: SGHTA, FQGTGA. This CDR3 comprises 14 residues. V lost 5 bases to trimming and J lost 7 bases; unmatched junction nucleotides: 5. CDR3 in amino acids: CASSRGQGCEKLFF. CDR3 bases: TGTGCCAGCAGCCGGGGACAGGGATGTGAAAAACTGTTTTTT.